This T cell receptor (beta chain) was sequenced during a study of T cells in localized non-small cell lung cancer. Findings and limits, study-wide: A median of approximately 50 of the top 100 tumor clones appeared in adjacent lung, which was paired and uninvolved. Adjacent uninvolved lung tissue had the highest T cell clonality, exceeding tumor. The study linked higher blood T cell density to longer overall survival. Heterogeneity is still possible, as just one tumor region was sequenced.

Worth noting for this clone: What it binds is unknown.

The CDR3 is made up of 16 amino acids. The germline CDR1 and CDR2 sequences are SGHVS and FQNEAQ. The V and J ends lost 3 bases and 3 bases respectively, with 15 bases between them. TCRdb's copy holds only in-frame clones and misses some; the assay was immunoSEQ multiplex PCR. The sample consists of 30,000 or so clones, 89% of them appearing once. The sequencing here drew on peripheral blood, taken before any cancer treatment. The chain has TRBV7-8 and TRBJ2-1; possibly TRBD1 or TRBD2 for D (6 bases each). The clonotype was recovered from a woman aged 40 to 75 with stage I lung adenocarcinoma. The CDR3 is CASSLEGVLIYNEQFF. The CDR3 nucleotides are TGTGCCAGCAGCTTGGAGGGGGTGTTAATCTACAATGAGCAGTTCTTC. Full variable domain (missing parts from reference TRBV7-8 and TRBJ2-1): GAGVSQSPRYKVAKRGQDVALRCDPISGHVSLFWYQQALGQGPEFLTYFQNEAQLDKSGLPSDRFFAERPEGSVSTLKIQRTQQEDSAVYLCASSLEGVLIYNEQFFGPGTRLTVL.